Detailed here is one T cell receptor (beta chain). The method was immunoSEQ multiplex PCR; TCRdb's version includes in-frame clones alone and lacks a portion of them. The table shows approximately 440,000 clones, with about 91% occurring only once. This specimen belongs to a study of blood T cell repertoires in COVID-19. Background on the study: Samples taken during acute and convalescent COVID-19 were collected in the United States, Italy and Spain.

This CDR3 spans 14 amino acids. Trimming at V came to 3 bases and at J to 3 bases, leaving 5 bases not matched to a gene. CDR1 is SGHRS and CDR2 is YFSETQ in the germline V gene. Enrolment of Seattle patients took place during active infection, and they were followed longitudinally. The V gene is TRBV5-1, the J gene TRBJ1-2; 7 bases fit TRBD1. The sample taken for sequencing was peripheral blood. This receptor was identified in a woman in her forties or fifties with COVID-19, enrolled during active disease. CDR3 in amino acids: CASSSYGTDYGYTF. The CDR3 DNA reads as TGCGCCAGCAGCTCTTACGGGACAGACTATGGCTACACCTTC. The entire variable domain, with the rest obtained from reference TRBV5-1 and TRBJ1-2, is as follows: KAGVTQTPRYLIKTRGQQVTLSCSPISGHRSVSWYQQTPGQGLQFLFEYFSETQRNKGNFPGRFSGRQFSNSRSEMNVSTLELGDSALYLCASSSYGTDYGYTFGSGTRLTVV.